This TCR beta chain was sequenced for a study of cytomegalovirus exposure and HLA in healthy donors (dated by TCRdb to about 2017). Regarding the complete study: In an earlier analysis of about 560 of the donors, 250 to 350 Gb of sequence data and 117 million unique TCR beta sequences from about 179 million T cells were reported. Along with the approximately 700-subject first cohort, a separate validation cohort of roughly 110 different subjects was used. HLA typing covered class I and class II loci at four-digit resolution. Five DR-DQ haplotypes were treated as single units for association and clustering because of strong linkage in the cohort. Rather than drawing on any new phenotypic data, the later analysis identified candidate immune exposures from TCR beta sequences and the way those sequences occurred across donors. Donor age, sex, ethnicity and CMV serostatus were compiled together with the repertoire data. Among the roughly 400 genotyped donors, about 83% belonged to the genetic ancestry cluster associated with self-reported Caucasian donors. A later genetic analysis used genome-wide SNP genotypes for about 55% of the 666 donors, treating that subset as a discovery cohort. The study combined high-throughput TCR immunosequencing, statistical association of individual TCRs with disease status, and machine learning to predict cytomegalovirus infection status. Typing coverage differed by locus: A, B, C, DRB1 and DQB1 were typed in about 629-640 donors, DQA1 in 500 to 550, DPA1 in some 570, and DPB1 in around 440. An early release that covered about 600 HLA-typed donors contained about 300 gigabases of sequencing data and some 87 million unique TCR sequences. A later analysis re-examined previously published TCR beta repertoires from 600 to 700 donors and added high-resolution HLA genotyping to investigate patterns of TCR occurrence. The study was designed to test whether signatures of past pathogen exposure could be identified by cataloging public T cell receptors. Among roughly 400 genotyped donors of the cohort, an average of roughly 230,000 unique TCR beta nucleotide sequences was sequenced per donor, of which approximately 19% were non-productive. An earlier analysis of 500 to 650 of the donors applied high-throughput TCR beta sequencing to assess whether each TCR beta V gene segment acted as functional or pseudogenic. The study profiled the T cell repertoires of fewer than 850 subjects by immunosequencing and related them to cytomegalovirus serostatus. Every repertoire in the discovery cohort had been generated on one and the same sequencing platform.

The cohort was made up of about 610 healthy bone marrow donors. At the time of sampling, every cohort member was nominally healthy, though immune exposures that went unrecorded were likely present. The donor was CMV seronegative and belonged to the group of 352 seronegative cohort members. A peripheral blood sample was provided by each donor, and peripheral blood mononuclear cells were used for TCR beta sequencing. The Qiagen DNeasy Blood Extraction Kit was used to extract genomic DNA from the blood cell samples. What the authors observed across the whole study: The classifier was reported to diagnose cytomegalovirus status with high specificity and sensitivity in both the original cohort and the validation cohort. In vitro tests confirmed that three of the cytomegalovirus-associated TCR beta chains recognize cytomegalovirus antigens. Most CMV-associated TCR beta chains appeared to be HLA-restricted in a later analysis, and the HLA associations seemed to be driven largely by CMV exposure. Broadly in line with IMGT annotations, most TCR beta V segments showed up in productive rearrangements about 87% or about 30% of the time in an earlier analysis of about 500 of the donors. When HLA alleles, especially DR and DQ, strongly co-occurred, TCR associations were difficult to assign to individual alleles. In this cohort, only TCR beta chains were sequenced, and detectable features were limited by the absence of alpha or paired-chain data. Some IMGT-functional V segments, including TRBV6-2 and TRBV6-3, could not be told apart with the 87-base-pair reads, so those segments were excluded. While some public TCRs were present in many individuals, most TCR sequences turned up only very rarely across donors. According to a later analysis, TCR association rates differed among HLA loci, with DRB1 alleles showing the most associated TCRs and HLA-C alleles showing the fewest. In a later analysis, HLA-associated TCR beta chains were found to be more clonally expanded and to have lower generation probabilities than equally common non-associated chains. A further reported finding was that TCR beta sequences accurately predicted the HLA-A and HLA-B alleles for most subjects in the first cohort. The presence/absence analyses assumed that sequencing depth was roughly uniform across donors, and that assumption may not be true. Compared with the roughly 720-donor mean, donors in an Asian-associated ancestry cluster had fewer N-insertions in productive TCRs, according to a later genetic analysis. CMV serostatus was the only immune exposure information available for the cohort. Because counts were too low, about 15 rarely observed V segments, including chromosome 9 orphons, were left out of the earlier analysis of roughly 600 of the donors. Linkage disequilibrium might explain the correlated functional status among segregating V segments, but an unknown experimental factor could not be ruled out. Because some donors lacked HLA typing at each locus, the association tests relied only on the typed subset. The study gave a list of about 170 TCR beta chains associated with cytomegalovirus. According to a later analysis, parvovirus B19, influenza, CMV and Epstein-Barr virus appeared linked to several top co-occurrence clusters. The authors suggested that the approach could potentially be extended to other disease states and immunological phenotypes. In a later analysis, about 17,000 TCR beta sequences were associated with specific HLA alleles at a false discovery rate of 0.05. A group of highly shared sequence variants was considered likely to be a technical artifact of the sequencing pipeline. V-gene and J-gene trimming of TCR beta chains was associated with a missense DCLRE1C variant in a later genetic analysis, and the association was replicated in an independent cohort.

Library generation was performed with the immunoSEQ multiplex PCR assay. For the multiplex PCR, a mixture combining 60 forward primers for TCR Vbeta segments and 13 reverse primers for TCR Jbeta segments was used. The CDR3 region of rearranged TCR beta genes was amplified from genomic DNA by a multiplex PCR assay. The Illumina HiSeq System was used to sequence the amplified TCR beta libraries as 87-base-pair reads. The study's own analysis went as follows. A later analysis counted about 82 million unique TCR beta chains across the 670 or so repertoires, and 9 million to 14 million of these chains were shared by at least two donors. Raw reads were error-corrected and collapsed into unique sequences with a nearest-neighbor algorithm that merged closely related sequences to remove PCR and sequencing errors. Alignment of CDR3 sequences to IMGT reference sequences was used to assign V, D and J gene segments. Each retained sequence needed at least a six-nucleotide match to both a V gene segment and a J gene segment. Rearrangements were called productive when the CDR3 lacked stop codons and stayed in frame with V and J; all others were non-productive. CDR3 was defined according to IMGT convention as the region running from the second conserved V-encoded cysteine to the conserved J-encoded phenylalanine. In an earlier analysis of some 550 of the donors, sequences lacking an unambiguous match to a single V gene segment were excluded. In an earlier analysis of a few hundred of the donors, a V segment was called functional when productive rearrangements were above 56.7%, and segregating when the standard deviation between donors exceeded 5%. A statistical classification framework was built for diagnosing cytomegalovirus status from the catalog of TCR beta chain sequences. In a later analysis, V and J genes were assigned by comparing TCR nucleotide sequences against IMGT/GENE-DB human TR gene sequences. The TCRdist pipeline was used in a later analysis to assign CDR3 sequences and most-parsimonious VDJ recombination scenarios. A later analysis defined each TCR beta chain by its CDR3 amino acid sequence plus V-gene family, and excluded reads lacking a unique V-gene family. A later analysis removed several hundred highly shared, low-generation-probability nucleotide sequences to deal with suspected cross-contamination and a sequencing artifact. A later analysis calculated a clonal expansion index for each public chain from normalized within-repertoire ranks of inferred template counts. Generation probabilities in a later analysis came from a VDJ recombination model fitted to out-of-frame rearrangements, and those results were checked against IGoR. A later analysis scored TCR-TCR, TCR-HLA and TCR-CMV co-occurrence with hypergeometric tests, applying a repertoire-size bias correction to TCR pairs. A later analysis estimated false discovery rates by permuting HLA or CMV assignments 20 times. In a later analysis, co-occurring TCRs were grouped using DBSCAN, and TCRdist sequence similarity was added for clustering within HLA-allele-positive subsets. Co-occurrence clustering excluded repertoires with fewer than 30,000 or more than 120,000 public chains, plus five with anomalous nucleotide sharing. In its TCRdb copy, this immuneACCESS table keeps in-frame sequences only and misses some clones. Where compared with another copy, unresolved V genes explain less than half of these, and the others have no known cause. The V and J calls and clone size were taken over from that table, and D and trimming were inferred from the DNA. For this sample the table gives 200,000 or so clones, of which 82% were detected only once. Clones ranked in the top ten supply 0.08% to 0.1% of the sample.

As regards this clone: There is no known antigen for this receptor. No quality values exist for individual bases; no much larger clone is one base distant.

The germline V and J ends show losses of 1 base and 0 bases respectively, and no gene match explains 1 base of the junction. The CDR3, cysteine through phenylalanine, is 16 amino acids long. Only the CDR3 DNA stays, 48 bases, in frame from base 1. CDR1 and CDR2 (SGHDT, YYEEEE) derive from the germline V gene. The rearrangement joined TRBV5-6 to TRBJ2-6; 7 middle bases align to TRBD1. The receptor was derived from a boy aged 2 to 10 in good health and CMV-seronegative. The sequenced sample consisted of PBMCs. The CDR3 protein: CASSLNRGSGANVLTF. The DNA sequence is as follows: TGTGCCAGCAGCTTGAACAGGGGCTCTGGGGCCAACGTCCTGACTTTC.